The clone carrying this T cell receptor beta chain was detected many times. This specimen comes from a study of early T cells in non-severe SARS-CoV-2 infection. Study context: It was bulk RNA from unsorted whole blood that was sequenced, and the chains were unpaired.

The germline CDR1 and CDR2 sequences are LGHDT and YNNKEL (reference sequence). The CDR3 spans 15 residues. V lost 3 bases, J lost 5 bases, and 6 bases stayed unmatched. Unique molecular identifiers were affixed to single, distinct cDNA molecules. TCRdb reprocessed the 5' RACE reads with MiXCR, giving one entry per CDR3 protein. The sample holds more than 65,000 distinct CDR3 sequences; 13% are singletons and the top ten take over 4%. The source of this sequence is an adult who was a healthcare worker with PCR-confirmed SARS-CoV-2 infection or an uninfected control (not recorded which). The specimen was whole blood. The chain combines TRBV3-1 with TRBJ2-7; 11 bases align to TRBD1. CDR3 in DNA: TGTGCCAGCAGCCATCCAGGACAGGGGGCGGACGAGCAGTACTTC. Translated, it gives CASSHPGQGADEQYF.